Listed below are T cell receptor beta chains from one sample, sequenced in a study of T cells in Graves' hyperthyroidism and ophthalmopathy. TCRdb reprocessed the multiplex PCR reads via MiXCR and lists one record per CDR3 protein. This repertoire shows about 600,000 distinct CDR3 sequences, more than 15% found once; its top ten account for approximately 3.5%. Sequenced: blood. The receptors derive from a woman aged 35 to 49 with Graves' ophthalmopathy. The CDR3 runs from the conserved cysteine through the conserved F or W. Each record gives: V gene, clone size, CDR3 protein. Where a row states a size, it is once, few, many or the class of an expanded clone; other rows omit it.

>TRBV7-9|few
CASSSSGGGADTQYF
>TRBV19|-
CASSMPGQGFQPQHF
>TRBV3-1|many
CASSSSQGTYEQYF
>TRBV6-5|few
CASSWGQGATGELFF
>TRBV5-6|-
CASSSGQGYNSPLHF
>TRBV28|many
CASSYYSTDTQYF
>TRBV3-1|many
CASSLRVMNTEAFF
>TRBV29-1|-
CSVADNEQFF
>TRBV4-3|-
CASSQETRTRFSGANVLTF
>TRBV20-1|-
CSASSLGTDTEAFF
>TRBV7-3|many
CASSFGTVTEQFF
>TRBV6-1|-
CASSEGGTVNTEAFF
>TRBV27|-
CASIKLTFF
>TRBV7-3|few
CASSPLGGGEDEKLFF
>TRBV10-3|few
CATSDLVEEKLFF
>TRBV6-1|few
CASSEDGTGRYTF
>TRBV18|many
CASSPVTLWGNEQFF
>TRBV6-1|many
CASSDTEPTDTQYF
>TRBV3-1|many
CASSRGQGGNSPLHF
>TRBV12-3/TRBV12-4|many
CASSEQGRLGTQYF
>TRBV12-3/TRBV12-4|many
CASLRLDTDTQYF
>TRBV15|-
CATSRGGASQPQHF
>TRBV5-1|many
CASRTGANYGYTF
>TRBV4-1|-
CASSQMGASSGNEQFF
>TRBV6-1|-
CASSVPSTDMNTEAFF
>TRBV14|-
CASSQERTASYNEQFF
>TRBV6-1|few
CASSPGLFRYIATNEKLFF
>TRBV2|many
CASSAAGQGFEQYF